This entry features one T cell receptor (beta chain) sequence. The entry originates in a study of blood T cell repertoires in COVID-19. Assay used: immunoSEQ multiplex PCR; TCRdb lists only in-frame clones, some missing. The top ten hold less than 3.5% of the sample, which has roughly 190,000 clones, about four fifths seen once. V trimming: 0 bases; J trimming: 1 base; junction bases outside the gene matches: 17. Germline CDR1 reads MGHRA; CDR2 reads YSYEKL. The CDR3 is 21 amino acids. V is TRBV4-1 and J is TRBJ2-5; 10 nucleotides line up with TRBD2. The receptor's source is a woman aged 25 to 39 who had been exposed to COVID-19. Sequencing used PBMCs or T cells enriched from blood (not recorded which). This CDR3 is CASSQDPSGSGGDPPQETQYF. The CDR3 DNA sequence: TGCGCCAGCAGCCAAGACCCGTCGGGGAGCGGGGGGGATCCCCCCCAAGAGACCCAGTACTTC.